Below are 21 T cell receptor beta chains sequenced from a single sample in a study of blood T cell repertoires in COVID-19. Data came from immunoSEQ multiplex PCR; TCRdb stores just in-frame clones and leaves some out. The table has around 45,000 clones, about 83% seen once. The sample was peripheral blood. The receptors shown here come from a man older than 75 in a cohort sampled during active COVID-19.

This clone appeared once. The genes are TRBV10-2 and TRBJ2-7; 12 bases map to TRBD2. The germline gives CDR1 WSHSY, CDR2 SAAADI. The CDR3 consists of 16 residues. The J segment lost 6 bases and the V segment lost 4 bases, leaving 10 bases of the junction unmatched. The DNA of the CDR3 is TGCGCCAGCAGTGGACTAGCGGGAGCCCACATCGGCGAGCAGTACTTC. Amino acid sequence: CASSGLAGAHIGEQYF.

This rearrangement joins TRBV28 to TRBJ2-5; D is undetermined. The CDR3 spans 16 residues. V gave up 1 base and J gave up 1 base, with 13 bases separating them. Germline V CDR1 and CDR2: MDHEN, SYDVKM. The CDR3 DNA follows: TGTGCCAGCAGTTTATCTGGTCTAAGCATCCAAGAGACCCAGTACTTC. This sequence encodes CASSLSGLSIQETQYF.

The rearrangement uses TRBV10-3 and TRBJ2-1; 7 bases fit TRBD1. Germline V gene sequence: CDR1 ENHRY, CDR2 SYGVKD. The CDR3 has 14 amino acids. Unmatched junction bases numbered 2, after V lost 6 bases and J lost 0 bases. The CDR3, as DNA: TGTGCCATCAGCGACAGGGTCTCCTACAATGAGCAGTTCTTC. Translation gives CAISDRVSYNEQFF.

V usage is TRBV6-6 and J usage is TRBJ1-1; 9 bases align to TRBD1. Looked up from germline, CDR1 is MNHNY and CDR2 is SVGAGI (reference sequence). CDR3 size: 14 residues. The V and J ends lost 2 bases and 8 bases, in that order; junction bases with no gene match: 6. The CDR3 spells CASSYGQGSWEAFF. CDR3 coding DNA: TGTGCCAGCAGTTACGGACAGGGGTCATGGGAAGCTTTCTTT.

The V gene is TRBV6-1, the J gene TRBJ2-7; D might be TRBD1 (5 bases). Trimming took off 2 bases at V and 4 bases at J, with 6 bases between the two ends. The V gene's germline CDR1 is MNHNS and CDR2 SASEGT. CDR3 length: 12 residues. CDR3 residues: CASSEQGYEQYF. CDR3 coding DNA: TGTGCCAGCAGTGAACAGGGATACGAGCAGTACTTC.

The chain carries TRBV5-1 and TRBJ2-3; the D is unclear. Germline values: CDR1 SGHRS, CDR2 YFSETQ. This CDR3 contains 14 residues. V lost 4 bases and J lost 6, with 15 bases in between. The CDR3 spells CASSLSPRRDTQYF. The CDR3 nucleotides are TGCGCCAGCAGCCTATCCCCGAGGCGGGATACGCAGTATTTT.

The V gene is TRBV21-1, the J gene TRBJ2-5; TRBD2, the table's D call, lacks a check against the DNA. TRBV21-1 is marked as a pseudogene. The CDR3 consists of 15 residues. The CDR3 spells CASTHSGGFQETQYF. The CDR3 DNA sequence: TGTGCCAGCACCCATAGCGGGGGGTTCCAAGAGACCCAGTACTTC.

This chain joins TRBV2 and TRBJ1-2; TRBD1 matches at 7 bases. Germline V gene sequence: CDR1 SNHLY, CDR2 FYNNEI. V gave up 4 bases and J gave up 3 bases; unmatched junction bases: 5. The CDR3 loop spans 14 amino acids. In DNA, the CDR3 is TGTGCCAGCAGTGTAAGTCAGGGGGACTATGGCTACACCTTC. Protein product: CASSVSQGDYGYTF.

This clone is a singleton in its sample. This chain links TRBV3-1 (or the pseudogene TRBV3-2) with TRBJ1-4; no firm D call. The germline V gene has CDR1 LGHDT and CDR2 YNNKEL (reference sequence). This CDR3 contains 15 residues. Deletions cut 2 bases from V and 4 bases from J, with 11 bases between. The CDR3 DNA follows: TGTGCCAGCAGCCAACAGTGGGGAGGTAATGAAAAACTGTTTTTT. The encoded protein is CASSQQWGGNEKLFF.

The chain combines TRBV7-2 with TRBJ1-5; the D is unclear. The length of the CDR3 is 13 residues. Germline V CDR1 and CDR2: SGHTA, FQGNSA. V shed 3 bases and J shed 6 bases, with 9 bases lying between them. The CDR3 reads CASSFLLGQPQHF. For the CDR3, the DNA is TGTGCCAGCAGCTTTCTTCTCGGTCAGCCCCAGCATTTT.

By sample share, this clone is medium-sized (0.01 to 0.1%). The chain is built from TRBV6-2 or TRBV6-3 and TRBJ1-5; no definite D call. Per the germline V gene, CDR1 is MNHEY and CDR2 is SVGEGT. The CDR3 totals 18 residues. Trimming shortened V by 6 bases and J by 1 base, and 22 bases separated the two germline ends. This CDR3 is CASSPRDRLIQSNQPQHF. The CDR3 coding sequence is TGTGCCAGCAGCCCTCGGGATAGGCTGATCCAGAGCAATCAGCCCCAGCATTTT.

The genes are TRBV27 and TRBJ2-7, with a weak D call TRBD1 (6 bases). The CDR3 is 15 residues long. Trimming removed 7 bases from V and 5 bases from J, with 21 bases in between. CDR1 is MNHEY, CDR2 SMNVEV, per germline (reference sequence). CDR3 in DNA: TGTGCCAGCACTACCCCAGTAGGGGCAGGGGACGAGCAGTACTTC. It codes for CASTTPVGAGDEQYF.

This rearrangement joins TRBV27 to TRBJ2-7; a possible D gene is TRBD2 (6 bases). Per germline, CDR1 MNHEY and CDR2 SMNVEV (reference sequence). V lost 4 bases and J lost 2, with 9 bases in between. This CDR3 has 13 amino acids. For the CDR3, the DNA is TGTGCCAGCAGTTGGGGAGGCCCCTACGAGCAGTACTTC. Protein: CASSWGGPYEQYF.

This chain links TRBV10-3 with TRBJ2-1; D is perhaps TRBD2 (6 bases). CDR1 is ENHRY and CDR2 is SYGVKD in the germline V gene. V was trimmed by 6 bases and J by 2 bases, leaving 11 bases between them. The CDR3 has 14 residues. Written as DNA, the CDR3 is TGTGCCATCAGGCGGGACGTAGCCTACAATGAGCAGTTCTTC. Protein product: CAIRRDVAYNEQFF.

The chain carries TRBV7-2 and TRBJ2-2; 9 bases map to TRBD1. Germline V gives CDR1 SGHTA, CDR2 FQGNSA. V lost 6 bases, J lost 3 bases, and 8 bases stayed unmatched. The CDR3 is 16 residues long. Here the CDR3 reads CASRGGGQGYTGELFF. CDR3 DNA: TGTGCCAGCAGGGGTGGGGGACAGGGATACACCGGGGAGCTGTTTTTT.

The table lists this clone with a few counts. This chain connects TRBV14 to TRBJ1-6; 7 positions agree with TRBD1. With V trimmed by 6 bases and J by 8 bases, 10 bases remained unmatched. Germline CDR1 and CDR2: SGHDN and FVKESK. This CDR3 is 15 amino acids long. CDR3 amino acids: CASRDSKQGDSPLHF. For the CDR3, the DNA is TGTGCCAGCAGGGACAGTAAGCAGGGGGATTCACCCCTCCACTTT.

The chain employs TRBV28 and TRBJ1-5; maybe TRBD1 (6 bases). V lost 3 bases, J lost 7 bases, and 13 bases lay in between. The CDR3 has 14 amino acids. Germline V gives CDR1 MDHEN, CDR2 SYDVKM. CDR3 protein: CASSLGAPEQPQHF. The CDR3 nucleotides are TGTGCCAGCAGTTTGGGGGCCCCGGAGCAGCCCCAGCATTTT.

The rearrangement uses TRBV6-5 and TRBJ1-5; 7 bases align to TRBD1. Germline trimming cut 6 bases from V and 5 bases from J; bases unmatched to any gene: 10. Germline loops: CDR1 MNHEY, CDR2 SVGAGI. CDR3 length equals 15 residues. The CDR3 loop reads CASSLNRGGDQPQHF. CDR3 nucleotide sequence: TGTGCCAGCAGCCTAAACAGGGGCGGGGATCAGCCCCAGCATTTT.

The chain carries TRBV11-2 and TRBJ2-4; D perhaps matches TRBD1 (5 bases). CDR1 is SGHAT and CDR2 is FQNNGV in the germline V gene. Trimming removed 6 bases at V and 16 bases at J, with 22 bases between. The CDR3 runs to 13 residues. The CDR3 spells CASSPVGVALVYF. The CDR3 region has the DNA TGTGCCAGCAGTCCGGTAGGGGTAGCCCTTGTTTACTTC.

The chain links TRBV7-9 to TRBJ1-2; D is possibly TRBD1 (5 bases). V lost 1 base and J lost 4, with 10 bases in between. The V gene's germline CDR1 is SEHNR and CDR2 FQNEAQ (reference sequence). CDR3 length: 14 residues. The DNA for the CDR3 is TGTGCCAGCAGCTTAGTAGGAGGGACCTATGGCTACACCTTC. Translated, it gives CASSLVGGTYGYTF.

This sequence joins TRBV18 and TRBJ2-2; D perhaps matches TRBD2 (5 bases). This CDR3 region has 13 residues. Germline assignment: CDR1 KGHSH and CDR2 LQKENI. V was pared by 5 bases and J by 6 bases, with 10 bases between. The CDR3 nucleotides read TGTGCCAGCTCAGAGAGCGGTCCCGGGGAGCTGTTTTTT. Its protein is CASSESGPGELFF. Full variable domain (missing parts from reference TRBV18 and TRBJ2-2): NAGVMQNPRHLVRRRGQEARLRCSPMKGHSHVYWYRQLPEEGLKFMVYLQKENIIDESGMPKERFSAEFPKEGPSILRIQQVVRGDSAAYFCASSESGPGELFFGEGSRLTVL.